A single sample is the source of the 24 T cell receptor beta chains below, sequenced in a study of breast tumors, draining lymph nodes, adjacent tissues. TCRdb reprocessed the multiplex PCR reads with MiXCR, giving one entry per CDR3 protein. Of some 14,000 distinct CDR3 sequences in the sample, around 59% were seen once. Material for sequencing was tumor-adjacent breast tissue. The receptors stem from a female donor with breast cancer. Some clones in this sample may be carry-over from other donors' samples.

In its sample, this clonotype is medium-sized. V is TRBV20-1 and J is TRBJ2-5; D is unresolved. The V gene lost 3 bases and the J gene lost 4 bases, with 12 bases spanning the gap. Per germline, CDR1 DFQATT and CDR2 SNEGSKA (reference sequence). The CDR3 spans 13 residues. As DNA, the CDR3 is TGCAGTGCTAGTGAGGTTCGGGTAGAGACCCAGTACTTC. Protein: CSASEVRVETQYF.

This clonotype is medium-sized within its sample. The J gene is TRBJ2-3, the V gene TRBV20-1; D not resolved. Germline V gene sequence: CDR1 DFQATT, CDR2 SNEGSKA (reference sequence). Trimming pared 4 bases from V and 3 bases from J, leaving 11 bases between. This CDR3 contains 13 residues. CDR3 nucleotides: TGCAGTGCTATAGGGCGCAGAACAGATACGCAGTATTTT. Its protein is CSAIGRRTDTQYF.

This clonotype came up many times. The chain links TRBV6-5 to TRBJ1-3, with D uncertain. CDR1 is MNHEY, CDR2 SVGAGI, per germline. V was trimmed by 0 bases and J by 0 bases, leaving 9 bases between them. This CDR3 spans 16 amino acids. CDR3 coding DNA: TGTGCCAGCAGTTACTCGCGGCCCTCCTCTGGAAACACCATATATTTT. Its protein product is CASSYSRPSSGNTIYF.

This clonotype was observed many times. The chain links TRBV6-2 or TRBV6-3 to TRBJ2-5; the match to TRBD2 covers 7 bases. This CDR3 has 14 amino acids. Trimming removed 5 bases from V and 5 bases from J; junction bases left unmatched: 8. Germline CDR1 reads MNHEY; CDR2 reads SVGEGT. This chain's CDR3 is CASSVRGSGETQYF. CDR3 sequence (DNA): TGTGCCAGCAGTGTCCGCGGGAGTGGGGAGACCCAGTACTTC.

This chain joins TRBV7-2 and TRBJ2-7; TRBD2 agrees at 13 bases. Germline assignment: CDR1 SGHTA and CDR2 FQGNSA. J was trimmed by 5 bases and V by 6 bases; bases with no gene match: 7. This CDR3 has 15 amino acids. The CDR3 sequence: CASSYRGTSGNEQYF. DNA of the CDR3: TGTGCCAGCAGTTACAGGGGGACTAGCGGGAACGAGCAGTACTTC.

The chain is built from TRBV7-9 and TRBJ2-1, with 10 positions matching TRBD2. V shed 6 bases, J shed 4 bases, and the junction held 3 bases outside the gene matches. The CDR3 is made up of 14 amino acids. Germline V gene lookup returns CDR1 SEHNR and CDR2 FQNEAQ (reference sequence). The CDR3 DNA sequence: TGTGCCAGCAGTCCTAGCGGGGGATACAATGAGCAGTTCTTC. It translates to CASSPSGGYNEQFF.

The J gene is TRBJ1-1, the V gene TRBV25-1, with TRBD1 matching over 9 bases. Per the germline V gene, CDR1 is MGHDK and CDR2 is SYGVNS. Losses at the gene ends were 6 bases for V and 4 bases for J; bases not matched to a gene: 9. The CDR3 is 15 amino acids. DNA for the CDR3: TGTGCCAGCAGAACCATGGGACAGGGATTCACTGAAGCTTTCTTT. It encodes CASRTMGQGFTEAFF.

This clonotype was seen many times. The rearrangement links TRBV2 to TRBJ1-5; the D is unclear. Germline CDR1 SNHLY, CDR2 FYNNEI. Between the trimmed V and J ends, which lost 8 bases and 4 bases, there was a span of 12 bases. CDR3 size: 13 residues. CDR3 protein: CASRLGRNQPQHF. The CDR3 bases are TGTGCCAGCCGGTTAGGACGAAATCAGCCCCAGCATTTT.

In DNA form, the CDR3 reads TGTGCCAGCAGCTCCTTACCGGACCACGCGACAGGGGGCCCAGAGACCCAGTACTTC. Its protein is CASSSLPDHATGGPETQYF. The chain couples TRBV7-9 to TRBJ2-5; the match to TRBD1 covers 10 bases. The CDR3 has 19 amino acids. Looked up from germline, CDR1 is SEHNR and CDR2 is FQNEAQ (reference sequence). The junction had 18 bases not matched to a gene; V was cut back by 4 bases and J by 4 bases.

This clonotype is classed as medium-sized. The CDR3 region has the DNA TGTGCCAGCCGCGTCTCGGGGGGAGCGAACAATGAGCAGTTCTTC. This sequence encodes CASRVSGGANNEQFF. The V call is TRBV11-2, the J call TRBJ2-1; TRBD2 matches 7 bases. CDR1 and CDR2 (germline): SGHAT, FQNNGV. The CDR3 spans 15 residues. The trim removed 8 bases at V and 5 bases at J, leaving 12 bases unmatched.

V is TRBV29-1 and J is TRBJ2-2, with TRBD2 identical over 14 bases. The V and J ends lost 6 bases and 7 bases, in that order; junction bases with no gene match: 4. Germline V gene sequence: CDR1 SQVTM, CDR2 ANQGSEA. The CDR3 has 14 amino acids. The CDR3 DNA follows: TGCAGCGTCGGGACTAGCGGGAGCGGCGGGGAGCTGTTTTTT. Protein product: CSVGTSGSGGELFF.

V usage is TRBV20-1 and J usage is TRBJ1-5; D unclear. Trimming shortened V by 7 bases and J by 5 bases, and 6 bases separated the two germline ends. Germline loops: CDR1 DFQATT, CDR2 SNEGSKA (reference sequence). The CDR3 runs to 10 residues. In DNA, the CDR3 is TGCAGTGGTGTAGATCAGCCCCAGCATTTT. Its translation: CSGVDQPQHF.

By share, this clonotype ranks as medium-sized. The V and J genes are TRBV24-1 and TRBJ1-5; the D is unclear. This CDR3 region has 13 residues. V lost 9 bases and J lost 9, with 17 bases in between. Germline loops: CDR1 KGHDR, CDR2 SFDVKD. The CDR3 region is CATQRAVGRPQHF. The CDR3 DNA follows: TGTGCCACCCAGCGGGCAGTCGGTAGGCCCCAGCATTTT.

The V call is TRBV10-3, the J call TRBJ1-2; D remains ambiguous. There are 13 residues in the CDR3. Germline V gene lookup returns CDR1 ENHRY and CDR2 SYGVKD. V lost 4 bases and J 4 bases, leaving 10 bases between the germline ends. The CDR3 here is CAISGEGIYGYTF. The CDR3, as DNA: TGTGCCATCAGTGGGGAGGGTATCTATGGCTACACCTTC.

The chain uses TRBV20-1 and TRBJ1-3, with TRBD1 as a possible D gene (5 bases). Trimming shortened V by 6 bases and J by 8 bases, and 26 bases separated the two germline ends. The CDR3 spans 16 residues. The germline gives CDR1 DFQATT, CDR2 SNEGSKA (reference sequence). DNA of the CDR3: TGCAGTGCCTCGCCCGGGGCAGTCAACTATGGCTACACCATATATTTT. Protein product: CSASPGAVNYGYTIYF.

This chain links TRBV20-1 with TRBJ1-2, with D maybe TRBD1 (5 bases). Germline CDR1 DFQATT, CDR2 SNEGSKA (reference sequence). Trimming took off 3 bases at V and 8 bases at J, with 10 bases between the two ends. This CDR3 is built from 11 residues. CDR3 residues: CSASRDEGYTF. The DNA of the CDR3 is TGCAGTGCTAGCAGGGACGAGGGCTACACCTTC.

By sample fraction, this clonotype is medium-sized. This may be a read error, as it is one base from a much larger clone. The gene calls are TRBV20-1 and TRBJ1-3, with 8 bases fitting TRBD1. Germline loops: CDR1 DFQATT, CDR2 SNEGSKA (reference sequence). This CDR3 spans 14 amino acids. The CDR3 DNA is TGCAGTGCTCCCGGACAGGGCGAGGGAACCACCATATATTTT. It is translated as CSAPGQGEGTTIYF.

The chain recombines TRBV20-1 with TRBJ2-1, with D uncertain. CDR3 size: 14 residues. CDR1 and CDR2 (germline): DFQATT, SNEGSKA (reference sequence). V dropped 3 bases and J dropped 1 base, with 10 bases sitting between them. For the CDR3, the DNA is TGCAGTGCTAGGTCGGGTGAATCCTACAATGAGCAGTTCTTC. Protein product: CSARSGESYNEQFF.

In its sample, this clonotype was seen once. The CDR3 DNA reads TGTGCCAGCAGCTTAACACCCGGGACACTAACTTACAATGAGCAGTTCTTC. This translates into CASSLTPGTLTYNEQFF. The V gene is TRBV7-9, the J gene TRBJ2-1; D possibly corresponds to TRBD1 (6 bases). With 2 bases removed from V and 4 bases from J, the gap between germline ends came to 18 bases. The CDR3 is 17 residues long. The germline gives CDR1 SEHNR, CDR2 FQNEAQ (reference sequence).

This clonotype was detected a few times. The chain employs TRBV19 and TRBJ2-1, with 8 positions matching TRBD2. The V segment lost 5 bases and the J segment 8 bases; nucleotides outside the gene matches: 11. The CDR3 consists of 15 residues. The germline V gene encodes CDR1 LNHDA and CDR2 SQIVND (reference sequence). The CDR3 DNA follows: TGTGCCAGTAGTGCCTCCGGGACTAGAGGTGATGAGCAGTTCTTC. This translates into CASSASGTRGDEQFF.

The V call is TRBV6-6, the J call TRBJ2-3; 8 bases agree with TRBD1. Trimming removed 2 bases from V and 2 bases from J; junction bases left unmatched: 15. The CDR3 length is 19 residues. Germline CDR1 and CDR2: MNHNY and SVGAGI (reference sequence). The CDR3 DNA follows: TGTGCCAGCAGTTACCCAGGGACAGGAAACCTAATACACACAGATACGCAGTATTTT. This codes for CASSYPGTGNLIHTDTQYF.

The V and J genes are TRBV20-1 and TRBJ2-7; D is undetermined. Looked up from germline, CDR1 is DFQATT and CDR2 is SNEGSKA (reference sequence). This CDR3 contains 10 residues. Trimming took off 7 bases at V and 0 bases at J, with 4 bases between the two ends. The CDR3 nucleotides are TGCAGTGTGGACTCCTACGAGCAGTACTTC. This encodes CSVDSYEQYF.

This clonotype was seen many times. The chain couples TRBV28 to TRBJ2-7, with 8 bases matching TRBD1. Germline loops: CDR1 MDHEN, CDR2 SYDVKM. CDR3 length: 16 residues. J lost 2 bases, V lost 6 bases, and 12 bases had no gene match. The CDR3 loop reads CASRAGDRIYAYEQYF. The CDR3 DNA sequence: TGTGCCAGCAGAGCCGGGGACAGGATCTATGCCTACGAGCAGTACTTC.

This clonotype was picked up one time. CDR3 DNA: TGTGCCAGCAGCTTCCGGGACAACCCATACGAGCAGTACGTC. It specifies CASSFRDNPYEQYV. The gene calls are TRBV13 and TRBJ2-7, with D possibly being TRBD1 (6 bases). The CDR3 spans 14 residues. Looked up from germline, CDR1 is PRHDT and CDR2 is FYEKMQ (reference sequence). V lost 3 bases, J lost 4 bases, and 13 bases lay in between.